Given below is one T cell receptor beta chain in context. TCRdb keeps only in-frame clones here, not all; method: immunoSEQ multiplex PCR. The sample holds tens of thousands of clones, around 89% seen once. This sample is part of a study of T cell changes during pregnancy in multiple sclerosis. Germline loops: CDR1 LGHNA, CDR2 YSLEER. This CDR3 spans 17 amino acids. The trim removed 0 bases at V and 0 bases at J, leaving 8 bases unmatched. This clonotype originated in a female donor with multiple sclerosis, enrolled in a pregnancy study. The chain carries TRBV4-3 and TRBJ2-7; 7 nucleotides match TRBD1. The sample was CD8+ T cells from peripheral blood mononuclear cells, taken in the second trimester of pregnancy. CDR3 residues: CASSQDRWDSSSYEQYF. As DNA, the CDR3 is TGCGCCAGCAGCCAAGATCGGTGGGACAGTAGCTCCTACGAGCAGTACTTC.